The source of this T cell receptor beta chain is a study of CD8 T cells in ankylosing spondylitis. Regarding the study as a whole: Reports say disease-linked clones showed up significantly more in matched ankylosing spondylitis synovial fluid. In synovial fluid and blood from reactive arthritis, some motif variants were previously reported. Peripheral blood samples showed relatively rare disease-linked clones, and these clones were CD8+. What appeared characteristic of ankylosing spondylitis blood was a TCR beta motif of fewer than ten highly homologous variants.

This CDR3 region has 12 residues. The germline CDR1 and CDR2 sequences are SGHAT and FQNNGV. V dropped 1 base and J dropped 14 bases, with 12 bases sitting between them. Quantitative 5'-RACE with molecular barcodes produced the TCR beta libraries. MiXCR was run by TCRdb on the 5' RACE reads, yielding one entry per CDR3 protein. The table includes approximately 300,000 distinct CDR3 sequences, roughly 8% detected once. This clonotype was counted a few times. Its antigen remains unidentified. Material for sequencing was blood, either unsorted or a sorted T cell fraction (not recorded which). The chain carries TRBV11-2 and TRBJ2-1, with D perhaps TRBD2 (5 bases). This TCR came from a male donor with ankylosing spondylitis. CDR3 sequence (DNA): TGTGCCAGCAGCTTAGGACACGGGGTGGAGTTCTTC. It codes for CASSLGHGVEFF. Drawing the rest from reference TRBV11-2 and TRBJ2-1, the complete variable domain is EAGVAQSPRYKIIEKRQSVAFWCNPISGHATLYWYQQILGQGPKLLIQFQNNGVVDDSQLPKDRFSAERLKGVDSTLKIQPAKLEDSAVYLCASSLGHGVEFFGPGTRLTVL.